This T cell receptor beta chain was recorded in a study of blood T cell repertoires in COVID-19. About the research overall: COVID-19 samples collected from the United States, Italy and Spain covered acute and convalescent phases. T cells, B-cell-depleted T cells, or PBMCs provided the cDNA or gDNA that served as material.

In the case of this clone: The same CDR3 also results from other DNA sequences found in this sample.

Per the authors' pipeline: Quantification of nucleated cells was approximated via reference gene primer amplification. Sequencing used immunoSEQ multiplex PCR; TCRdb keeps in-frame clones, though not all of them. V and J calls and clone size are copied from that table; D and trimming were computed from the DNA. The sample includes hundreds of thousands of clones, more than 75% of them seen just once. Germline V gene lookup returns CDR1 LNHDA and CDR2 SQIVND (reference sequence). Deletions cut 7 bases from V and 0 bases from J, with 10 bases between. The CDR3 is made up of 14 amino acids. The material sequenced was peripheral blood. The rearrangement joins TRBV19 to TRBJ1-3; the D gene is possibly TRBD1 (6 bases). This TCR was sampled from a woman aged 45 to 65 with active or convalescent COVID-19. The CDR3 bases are TGTGCCAGTACCCCGGGACACTCTGGAAACACCATATATTTT. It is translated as CASTPGHSGNTIYF.